This T cell receptor beta chain was sequenced in a study of long-term antiretroviral therapy in people with HIV. In regard to this clone: Its target is not known.

Study-level results: Controls had broader CDR3 length ranges than HIV repertoires did. Post-ART samples showed increased diversity that remained below transplant donor control levels.

Each HIV-infected participant was given treatment in the United States. Germline CDR1 and CDR2: SGDLS and YYNGEE. Trimming took off 0 bases at V and 2 bases at J, with 9 bases between the two ends. This CDR3 spans 14 amino acids. immunoSEQ v3.0 was run at survey level. A per-sample goal of about 40,000-50,000 T-cell genomes was targeted by sequencing. Sequencing used immunoSEQ multiplex PCR; TCRdb keeps in-frame clones, though not all of them. The sample carries about 36,000 clones, 80% recorded once. The sequencing here drew on unsorted PBMCs, taken 3.4 years after starting antiretroviral therapy. The chain is built from TRBV9 and TRBJ2-7; D gene ambiguous. The source of this sequence is a man aged 25 to 40 with HIV. The CDR3, as DNA: TGTGCCAGCAGCGTAGATGTACAAACCTACGAGCAGTACTTC. Protein: CASSVDVQTYEQYF.